This T cell receptor (beta chain) is drawn from a study of blood T cell repertoires in COVID-19 (dated by TCRdb to the early 2020s). Regarding the research as a whole: Samples covering the acute and convalescent phases of COVID-19 were provided by collaborators in the United States, Italy and Spain. The material from the prospective study consisted of cDNA or gDNA derived from T cells, B-cell-depleted T cells, or PBMCs. The dataset comprised deeply sampled blood TCRbeta repertoires from subjects exposed to, actively infected with, or recovered from COVID-19. The repertoires were made available in a free public database intended to serve as a resource for research on the immune response to SARS-CoV-2. Samples came from the ongoing ImmuneRACE study (first 160 participants) plus 1,254 subjects from 6 global collaborators. Sample metadata almost always included a de-identified subject ID, COVID-19 status, age in years and sex. HLA class I and class II types, where available, came from metadata supplied by the sample provider rather than from assay-based typing.

Note on this clone: This receptor's antigen is unknown. Base quality data are lacking; no much larger clone is found one base away.

A second Seattle source provided samples from volunteer blood donors who had recovered from COVID-19. Whole blood was collected in K2EDTA tubes by collaborating institutions according to the institutions' own protocols. For TCRbeta analysis, collaborators shipped samples in one of three forms: frozen whole blood, isolated PBMCs, or DNA extracted from either of those sample types. TCRbeta CDR3 regions were amplified from genomic DNA by means of the immunoSEQ Assay, a bias-controlled multiplex PCR. From the authors' description of their analysis: The number of nucleated cells in each sample was estimated from the amplification of reference gene primers within the assay. Sequence reads were collapsed and filtered to measure the absolute abundance of every unique TCRbeta CDR3 rearrangement. For each sample, productive Simpson clonality was calculated as the square root of Simpson's diversity index over productive rearrangements. TCRdb provides this immuneACCESS table in a form limited to in-frame rearrangements. Some clones are lacking; in checked studies, under half of them reflect an unresolved V gene, and why the rest are absent is not known. That table furnishes V, J and clone size, whereas the DNA furnished D and trimming. The sample table records over 200,000 clones; approximately 89% of these occur just once. The ten top clones hold around 9.1% of the sample.

General findings and caveats noted by the study authors: The quantity of clinical and demographic metadata differed by source and by participant and was supplied without curation.

The CDR3 covers 13 residues, taking in both the cysteine and the phenylalanine. Just the 39-base CDR3 DNA is kept, in frame starting at base 1. CDR1 and CDR2 are drawn from the germline V gene: MDHEN, SYDVKM. The junction shows trimming of 4 bases on V and 9 bases on J, and the gene matches do not reach 5 bases of it. Recombination linked TRBV28 to TRBJ2-2; TRBD1 aligns with 7 central bases. The sequence was collected from a man aged 40-50 years who had recovered from COVID-19. Sequencing was performed on peripheral blood. The base sequence is TGTGCCAGCAGTTCCGACAGGGCGAGGGAGCTGTTTTTT. Translation gives CASSSDRARELFF.